Listed below are T cell receptor beta chains from one sample, sequenced in a study of cytomegalovirus exposure and HLA in healthy donors. Method: immunoSEQ multiplex PCR; TCRdb's copy keeps in-frame clones and lacks some. The sample includes about 130,000 clones, more than 65% seen only once; the top ten take just under 3%. What was sequenced was PBMCs. These receptors all stem from a woman under 30 in good health and CMV-seropositive. CDR3s include the opening cysteine and the closing phenylalanine or tryptophan. D genes are given only for firm matches. Only some rows state a clone size, as once, few, many or a class for expanded clones.

.,.,TRBJ2-6,TRBV5-1,CASSLDSFNSGANVLTF,TGCGCCAGCAGCCTAGACAGCTTTAACTCTGGGGCCAACGTCCTGACTTTC
TRBD2,.,TRBJ2-5,TRBV5-1,CASSLAWTSGETQYF,TGCGCCAGCAGCTTGGCCTGGACTAGCGGGGAGACCCAGTACTTC
.,.,TRBJ1-4,TRBV29-1,CSVQRGTNEKLFF,TGCAGCGTTCAACGGGGAACTAATGAAAAACTGTTTTTT
TRBD1,.,TRBJ2-7,TRBV5-6,CASSLDRVELYF,TGTGCCAGCAGCTTAGACAGGGTAGAGCTGTACTTC
.,.,TRBJ1-1,TRBV4-2,CASSQASVGDDTEAFF,TGTGCCAGCAGCCAAGCTAGCGTAGGGGATGACACTGAAGCTTTCTTT
TRBD1,once,TRBJ2-1,TRBV27,CASKTGTGVYNEQFF,TGTGCCAGCAAGACCGGAACAGGGGTTTACAATGAGCAGTTCTTC
.,.,TRBJ1-6,TRBV6-5,CASSLETGVSPLHF,TGTGCCAGCAGCCTCGAAACGGGAGTTTCACCCCTCCACTTT
TRBD2,.,TRBJ2-3,TRBV4-1,CASSQAAGGTDTQYF,TGCGCCAGCAGCCAGGCGGCGGGGGGCACAGATACGCAGTATTTT
TRBD2,few,TRBJ2-7,TRBV28,CASSPTGTSGSYEQYF,TGTGCCAGCAGTCCAACCGGGACTAGCGGATCCTACGAGCAGTACTTC
.,once,TRBJ1-1,TRBV14,CASSQGRSTEAFF,TGTGCCAGCAGCCAAGGGAGATCCACTGAAGCTTTCTTT
.,.,TRBJ2-5,TRBV20-1,CSASKETQYF,TGCAGTGCTAGTAAAGAGACCCAGTACTTC
TRBD2,.,TRBJ2-7,TRBV7-2,CASSSPGLAGNEQYF,TGTGCCAGCAGCTCCCCCGGACTAGCGGGGAACGAGCAGTACTTC
.,.,TRBJ2-7,TRBV19,CASRQDYEQYF,TGTGCCAGTCGACAGGACTACGAGCAGTACTTC
.,.,TRBJ1-4,TRBV7-9,CASSPEINEKLFF,TGTGCCAGCAGCCCCGAGATTAATGAAAAACTGTTTTTT
.,.,TRBJ1-5,TRBV19,CASSIIGTGPQPQHF,TGTGCCAGTAGTATAATAGGAACAGGGCCTCAGCCCCAGCATTTT
.,.,TRBJ1-2,TRBV2,CASKGLGQNYYGYTF,TGTGCCAGCAAAGGCCTAGGACAGAACTACTATGGCTACACCTTC
.,few,TRBJ2-7,TRBV5-8,CASCGGDSFYEQYF,TGTGCCAGCTGCGGCGGCGACAGCTTTTACGAGCAGTACTTC
.,.,TRBJ1-2,TRBV5-1,CASSLEAGADGYTF,TGCGCCAGCAGCTTGGAGGCAGGAGCGGATGGCTACACCTTC
.,.,TRBJ1-5,TRBV19,CASTPDQPQHF,TGTGCCAGTACTCCTGATCAGCCCCAGCATTTT
TRBD2,.,TRBJ2-5,TRBV7-9,CSSSLAVGGEETQYF,TGTTCCAGCAGCTTAGCGGTGGGAGGGGAAGAGACCCAGTACTTC
.,.,TRBJ1-1,TRBV27,CASSSPGRTVSDTEAFF,TGTGCCAGCAGTTCCCCCGGGAGGACAGTTTCCGACACTGAAGCTTTCTTT
.,.,TRBJ2-1,TRBV2,CASSESPGGLSYNEQFF,TGTGCCAGCAGTGAATCCCCGGGGGGCCTCTCCTACAATGAGCAGTTCTTC
TRBD1,.,TRBJ1-1,TRBV7-9,CSSSLAGQGGAFF,TGTTCCAGCAGCTTAGCGGGACAGGGAGGAGCTTTCTTT
TRBD1,.,TRBJ1-2,TRBV6-1,CASSEETGNYGYTF,TGTGCCAGCAGTGAAGAGACAGGGAACTATGGCTACACCTTC
.,.,TRBJ2-2,TRBV6-6,CASSQPGLNTGELFF,TGTGCCAGCAGTCAACCGGGACTCAACACCGGGGAGCTGTTTTTT
.,.,TRBJ2-7,TRBV5-6,CASSLEYTYEQYF,TGTGCCAGCAGCTTAGAGTATACCTACGAGCAGTACTTC
.,.,TRBJ1-6,TRBV28,CASRGVGVYNSPLHF,TGTGCCAGCAGGGGAGTGGGAGTCTATAATTCACCCCTCCACTTT
TRBD1,.,TRBJ1-4,TRBV5-4,CASSLSSGQFNEKLFF,TGTGCCAGCAGCTTGAGCTCGGGACAGTTTAATGAAAAACTGTTTTTT
.,once,TRBJ1-6,TRBV5-4,CASSFQGEGAPLHF,TGTGCCAGCAGCTTCCAAGGGGAAGGAGCACCCCTCCACTTT
.,.,TRBJ2-5,TRBV4-1,CASSQESGPGTQYF,TGCGCCAGCAGCCAAGAATCAGGGCCGGGGACCCAGTACTTC
.,.,TRBJ2-7,TRBV7-9,CASSSPQGYEQYF,TGTGCCAGCAGCTCGCCTCAGGGGTACGAGCAGTACTTC
.,.,TRBJ2-3,TRBV4-1,CASSQDSGFDTQYF,TGCGCCAGCAGCCAAGATTCAGGGTTTGATACGCAGTATTTT
TRBD1,.,TRBJ2-3,TRBV5-4,CASSRDRVDTQYF,TGTGCCAGCAGCCGGGACAGGGTTGATACGCAGTATTTT
.,.,TRBJ2-3,TRBV4-1,CASSQEVHSTDTQYF,TGCGCCAGCAGCCAAGAGGTGCACTCCACAGATACGCAGTATTTT
TRBD2,.,TRBJ2-5,TRBV7-9,CASSERTSGAIQETQYF,TGTGCCAGCAGCGAGCGGACTAGCGGGGCAATCCAAGAGACCCAGTACTTC
TRBD2,once,TRBJ2-1,TRBV19,CASSPRTSGTYNEQFF,TGTGCCAGTAGTCCCCGAACTAGCGGGACTTACAATGAGCAGTTCTTC
TRBD1,few,TRBJ1-1,TRBV5-6,CASSSDRGSYTEAFF,TGTGCCAGCAGTTCGGACAGGGGCTCCTACACTGAAGCTTTCTTT
.,.,TRBJ1-1,TRBV6-6,CASSYYDSTEAFF,TGTGCCAGCAGTTATTATGACAGCACTGAAGCTTTCTTT
.,.,TRBJ1-2,TRBV5-1,CASSPREGYGYTF,TGCGCCAGCAGCCCTCGGGAGGGGTATGGCTACACCTTC
.,.,TRBJ1-6,TRBV6-1,CASRMDSSYNSPLHF,TGTGCCAGCAGGATGGACAGCTCCTATAATTCACCCCTCCACTTT
TRBD2,.,TRBJ2-3,TRBV28,CASSTGLAGGSSTQYF,TGTGCCAGCAGTACGGGACTAGCGGGGGGCTCAAGTACGCAGTATTTT
.,.,TRBJ2-1,TRBV5-1,CASSVSAGYNEQFF,TGCGCCAGCAGTGTTTCCGCGGGCTACAATGAGCAGTTCTTC
TRBD1,.,TRBJ1-2,TRBV4-1,CASSQLDRGNYGYTF,TGCGCCAGCAGCCAATTGGACAGGGGGAACTATGGCTACACCTTC
TRBD2,.,TRBJ2-3,TRBV7-2,CASSLVSGGQQDTQYF,TGTGCCAGCAGCTTAGTGTCGGGGGGGCAGCAAGATACGCAGTATTTT
.,.,TRBJ2-5,TRBV5-4,CASSPGGGQETQYF,TGTGCCAGCAGCCCTGGCGGAGGGCAAGAGACCCAGTACTTC